The source of this TCR beta chain is a study of blood T cell repertoires in COVID-19. Study-level background: The cDNA or gDNA used as material had been derived from T cells, B-cell-depleted T cells, or PBMCs.

CDR3 length: 14 residues. Germline CDR1 GTSNPN, CDR2 SVGIG (reference sequence). The ends were cut back, 8 bases at V and 4 bases at J, with 21 bases in the middle. Some clones are missing from TCRdb's copy, which holds only in-frame ones; the method was immunoSEQ multiplex PCR. The sample yields fewer than 300,000 clones, 88% seen once. The J gene is TRBJ2-7, the V gene TRBV30; maybe TRBD2 (6 bases). What was sequenced was PBMCs or T cells enriched from blood (not recorded which). This receptor was obtained from a woman aged 35 to 49 with acute COVID-19. CDR3 coding DNA: TGTGCCGGCCGGGACGCCGGAGGGATTTACGAGCAGTACTTC. It yields the protein CAGRDAGGIYEQYF.